This entry concerns a single TCR beta chain. The antigen it binds to is not known. No per-base quality is available; no much larger clone lies one base away. The entry originates in a study of OX40 agonist ivuxolimab in advanced cancers. Regarding the complete study: Ivuxolimab was a fully human IgG2 agonistic monoclonal antibody targeting the costimulatory receptor OX40 (CD134). Intravenous ivuxolimab was administered to patients every 2 weeks at six dose levels: 0.01, 0.1, 0.3, 1.5, 3 and 10 mg/kg. Of the roughly 52 patients in dose escalation, 19 had hepatocellular carcinoma, about 15 had melanoma, 9 had renal cell carcinoma and 9 had head and neck cancer. In the dose-escalation cohort, 82.7% of patients were male, and the mean age was around 60 years, with a range of about 20 to 79. Prior anti-PD-1, anti-PD-L1 or anti-CTLA-4 therapy was permitted, and 40% of dose-escalation patients had received checkpoint inhibitors. Partial responses occurred in three dose-escalation patients, of whom one had hepatocellular carcinoma and two had cutaneous melanoma. The purpose of peripheral TCRbeta sequencing was to test whether ivuxolimab changed TCR sequence diversity and led to clonal T-cell expansion. The paper reports the monotherapy dose-escalation portion (N of about 47 patients) of the phase I ivuxolimab trial.

The CDR3 covers 15 residues, taking in both the cysteine and the phenylalanine. Left in the record is the CDR3 DNA by itself, 45 bases read in frame from the first base. V has 1 base trimmed and J has 9 bases trimmed; junction bases matching no gene number 5. Per the germline V gene, SGHRS is the CDR1 and YFSETQ is the CDR2. Patients with a history of autoimmune disease or receiving systemic immunosuppression were excluded from the trial. Peripheral blood for TCR sequencing was collected from all dose cohorts at baseline, on cycle 4 day 1, and on cycle 7 day 1. The samples were drawn from a first-in-human, open-label, multicenter phase I dose-escalation trial of ivuxolimab. Adults with locally advanced or metastatic melanoma, renal cell, hepatocellular, or head and neck squamous cell carcinoma were enrolled in the trial. CD4+ and CD8+ T cells were sorted separately from peripheral blood before TCR sequencing.

To sequence the TCRbeta CDR3 region, genomic DNA was isolated from the sorted cells. TCRbeta CDR3 regions were sequenced using the immunoSEQ Assay. Here the immuneACCESS table is served through TCRdb, limited to in-frame sequences with V and J called. Missing clones are a known gap in these copies; in checked studies unresolved V genes cover under half, and the rest lacks a known reason. The sample records about 98,000 clones, 85% to 95% of which are singletons. The top ten clonotypes cover around 0.25% of the sample. Study-wide findings and limitations: In the 0.1-3.0 mg/kg groups, partial responders were among the patients with the lowest normalized peripheral clonal expansion, particularly in CD8+ T cells. Low levels of normalized T-cell clonal expansion were also seen in some patients who did not respond. At doses from 0.1 to 3.0 mg/kg, clonal expansion was seen in both CD4+ and CD8+ blood T cells between baseline and week 6. On average, CD8+ T cells showed more expanded clones than CD4+ T cells after ivuxolimab. Antigen specificity was not determined for the clonally expanded peripheral T cells.

The TCR was taken from an adult with an advanced solid tumor such as melanoma, head and neck, liver or kidney cancer. The receptor chain draws on TRBV5-1 and TRBJ1-6, with 9 bases in between that match TRBD1. This specimen consisted of CD4+ or CD8+ T cells sorted from blood, obtained in a trial of the OX40 agonist ivuxolimab. The nucleotide sequence is TGCGCCAGCAGCTTGACAGGGACAGGGACTTCACCCCTCCACTTT. Translation gives CASSLTGTGTSPLHF.